A single sample gave rise to the 23 T cell receptor beta chains below, sequenced in a study of blood T cell repertoires in COVID-19. Profiling relied on immunoSEQ multiplex PCR, and the TCRdb table lists in-frame clones only, not all of them. The repertoire holds around 230,000 clones, 70% to 85% seen once, with 15% in the top ten. Sequenced: PBMCs or T cells enriched from blood (not recorded which). The receptor source for this set is a man aged 40-49 years who had recovered from COVID-19.

The V gene is TRBV4-1, the J gene TRBJ1-2; 7 positions match TRBD1. V was clipped by 4 bases and J by 0 bases; unmatched bases: 5. The CDR3 totals 15 residues. The germline CDR1 and CDR2 sequences are MGHRA and YSYEKL. The CDR3 loop reads CASSPSTGANYGYTF. CDR3 sequence (DNA): TGCGCCAGCAGCCCGAGCACAGGGGCTAACTATGGCTACACCTTC.

V gene TRBV18 combines with J gene TRBJ1-2; TRBD1 matches at 9 bases. The CDR3 extends over 19 amino acids. Germline CDR1 and CDR2: KGHSH and LQKENI. V lost 2 bases, J lost 8 bases, and 21 bases stayed unmatched. CDR3 amino acids: CASSPVMTGTGNKGRGYTF. The CDR3 nucleotides read TGTGCCAGCTCACCAGTAATGACCGGGACAGGGAATAAGGGAAGGGGCTACACCTTC.

The sample holds a few counts of this clone. V gene TRBV28 combines with J gene TRBJ1-6; no clear D gene. The CDR3 has 15 amino acids. Germline CDR1 is MDHEN and CDR2 is SYDVKM. V was clipped by 10 bases and J by 0 bases, with 13 bases between them. This CDR3 is CATLTGSSYNSPLHF. The CDR3 DNA sequence: TGTGCCACCCTAACTGGGAGCTCCTATAATTCACCCCTCCACTTT.

In the case of this clone: This sample includes further DNA sequences coding for the same CDR3. The rearrangement links TRBV10-3 to TRBJ1-6; 7 nucleotides line up with TRBD1. This CDR3 is 15 amino acids long. CDR1 ENHRY and CDR2 SYGVKD come from the germline V gene. With 10 bases clipped from V and 0 bases from J, the junction kept 6 bases outside the gene matches. CDR3 DNA sequence: TGTGCCACAACGGGACAGAGCTCCTATAATTCACCCCTCCACTTT. As protein: CATTGQSSYNSPLHF.

This sequence joins TRBV5-1 and TRBJ1-1, with 9 positions matching TRBD1. Germline loops: CDR1 SGHRS, CDR2 YFSETQ. The V segment lost 3 bases and the J segment 1 base; nucleotides outside the gene matches: 1. The CDR3 has 14 amino acids. The CDR3 coding sequence is TGCGCCAGCAGCTCACAGGGGGCGAACACTGAAGCTTTCTTT. Encoded protein: CASSSQGANTEAFF.

The rearrangement links TRBV27 to TRBJ1-6; no reliable D call. CDR3 size: 18 residues. Trimming removed 0 bases from V and 2 bases from J, with 14 bases in between. The germline V gene encodes CDR1 MNHEY and CDR2 SMNVEV (reference sequence). The chain's CDR3 is CASSLSSGELTYNSPLHF. Here the CDR3 DNA reads TGTGCCAGCAGTTTATCGAGCGGGGAATTGACCTATAATTCACCCCTCCACTTT.

The J gene is TRBJ2-7, the V gene TRBV3-1 (or the pseudogene TRBV3-2); possibly TRBD1 for D (5 bases). Germline V gene sequence: CDR1 LGHDT, CDR2 YNNKEL (reference sequence). V lost 1 base and J lost 3, with 13 bases in between. The CDR3 loop spans 15 amino acids. CDR3 sequence (DNA): TGTGCCAGCAGCCAAGGGGCAGGGAAGATCTACGAGCAGTACTTC. Translating it yields CASSQGAGKIYEQYF.

The CDR3 DNA sequence: TGTGCCACCAGCAGGGGGTTCGAGCAGTACTTC. Encoded protein: CATSRGFEQYF. This chain uses TRBV24-1 with TRBJ2-7; TRBD1 agrees at 7 bases. CDR1 and CDR2 from the germline V gene are KGHDR and SFDVKD. The CDR3 loop spans 11 amino acids. Germline trimming cut 7 bases from V and 6 bases from J; bases unmatched to any gene: 2.

The rearrangement links TRBV28 to TRBJ2-7, with D tentatively TRBD2 (5 bases). The CDR3 extends over 13 amino acids. Trimming cost V 6 bases and J 2 bases, with 11 bases left between them. Germline V lookup: CDR1 MDHEN, CDR2 SYDVKM. CDR3: CASRQAATYEQYF. The CDR3 DNA reads as TGTGCCAGCAGACAAGCGGCGACCTACGAGCAGTACTTC.

The chain has TRBV29-1 and TRBJ2-1; no definite D call. The CDR3 runs to 11 residues. The V end lost 2 bases, the J end lost 10 bases, and 9 bases lay between the germline ends. Germline V CDR1 and CDR2: SQVTM, ANQGSEA. The CDR3 protein is CSVERQTEQFF. In DNA, the CDR3 is TGCAGCGTTGAAAGGCAGACAGAGCAGTTCTTC.

The chain links TRBV10-3 to TRBJ1-2, with D perhaps matching TRBD1 (5 bases). This CDR3 comprises 13 residues. CDR1 is ENHRY, CDR2 SYGVKD, per germline. V lost 9 bases, J lost 5 bases, and 16 bases lay in between. The CDR3 bases are TGTGCCATAAAACAGCAAGGGGCTTATGGCTACACCTTC. It yields the protein CAIKQQGAYGYTF.

The chain has TRBV19 and TRBJ1-5, with no clear D. The V and J ends lost 7 bases and 4 bases respectively, with 20 bases between them. The CDR3 consists of 16 residues. Germline-derived CDR1 and CDR2 are LNHDA and SQIVND (reference sequence). CDR3 sequence: CASTSGGRARNQPQHF. CDR3 sequence (DNA): TGTGCCAGTACCTCTGGAGGGCGGGCTCGGAATCAGCCCCAGCATTTT.

This sequence joins TRBV2 and TRBJ1-1; D gene ambiguous. The germline V and J ends were trimmed by 1 base and 5 bases, with 20 bases remaining between them. Germline assignment: CDR1 SNHLY and CDR2 FYNNEI. The CDR3 totals 17 residues. CDR3 sequence reads: CASSEGAGRERGTEAFF. CDR3 bases: TGTGCCAGCAGTGAAGGCGCAGGCCGTGAGAGAGGGACTGAAGCTTTCTTT.

This clone was detected a few times. The chain has TRBV5-1 and TRBJ2-1; D remains ambiguous. V shed 2 bases and J shed 7 bases, with 7 bases lying between them. This CDR3 is built from 12 residues. CDR1 and CDR2 (germline): SGHRS, YFSETQ. The CDR3 bases are TGCGCCAGCAGCTTATCTCGGAATGAGCAGTTCTTC. It is translated as CASSLSRNEQFF.

V gene TRBV11-3 combines with J gene TRBJ2-7; D ambiguous. V gave up 1 base and J gave up 2 bases, with 6 bases separating them. The V gene's germline CDR1 is SGHNT and CDR2 YENEEA. The CDR3 extends over 13 amino acids. The CDR3 here is CASSLGLTYEQYF. The CDR3 nucleotides read TGTGCCAGCAGCTTAGGGCTGACCTACGAGCAGTACTTC. The complete variable domain, with remaining parts taken from reference TRBV11-3 and TRBJ2-7, reads EAGVVQSPRYKIIEKKQPVAFWCNPISGHNTLYWYLQNLGQGPELLIRYENEEAVDDSQLPKDRFSAERLKGVDSTLKIQPAELGDSAVYLCASSLGLTYEQYFGPGTRLTVT.

This clone was observed a few times. This chain uses TRBV6-5 with TRBJ1-5; 8 nucleotides agree with TRBD1. V was clipped by 6 bases and J by 1 base; unmatched bases: 5. The CDR3 runs to 15 residues. Germline loops: CDR1 MNHEY, CDR2 SVGAGI. The DNA for the CDR3 is TGTGCCAGCAGACAACAGGGGGTGAGCAATCAGCCCCAGCATTTT. Translating it yields CASRQQGVSNQPQHF.

For the CDR3, the DNA is TGTGCCAGCAGCCAAGGGAGGACTAGCGGGATTCCGGCGGATACGCAGTATTTT. It codes for CASSQGRTSGIPADTQYF. The chain recombines TRBV3-1 (or the pseudogene TRBV3-2) with TRBJ2-3, with 12 bases lining up with TRBD2. Germline V CDR1 and CDR2: LGHDT, YNNKEL (reference sequence). The V gene end was trimmed by 1 base and the J gene end by 6 bases; junction bases not matched to a gene: 11. The CDR3 extends over 18 amino acids.

CDR3 amino acids: CASSLMAQSGELFF. CDR3 in DNA: TGTGCCAGCAGCTTAATGGCCCAGTCCGGGGAGCTGTTTTTT. This chain connects TRBV7-9 to TRBJ2-2, with D hard to call. Germline assignment: CDR1 SEHNR and CDR2 FQNEAQ (reference sequence). The CDR3 runs to 14 residues. The ends were cut back, 2 bases at V and 6 bases at J, with 10 bases in the middle.

The chain links TRBV5-6 to TRBJ1-3; 7 positions agree with TRBD1. Germline CDR1 reads SGHDT; CDR2 reads YYEEEE. V lost 4 bases to trimming and J lost 0 bases; unmatched junction nucleotides: 1. This CDR3 is built from 14 residues. The CDR3 is CASSPGGSGNTIYF. The CDR3 bases are TGTGCCAGCAGCCCAGGGGGCTCTGGAAACACCATATATTTT.

This clone was counted once. The chain joins TRBV5-1 to TRBJ2-7; the D gene is possibly TRBD2 (5 bases). Germline CDR1 is SGHRS and CDR2 is YFSETQ. V was cut by 0 bases and J by 4 bases, with 11 bases left in between. CDR3 length: 14 amino acids. CDR3 region: CASSLDGVRYEQYF. CDR3 sequence (DNA): TGCGCCAGCAGCTTGGACGGGGTGAGGTACGAGCAGTACTTC.

The chain carries TRBV28 and TRBJ1-5; D is perhaps TRBD1 (6 bases). With 2 bases removed from V and 6 bases from J, the gap between germline ends came to 11 bases. The germline CDR1 and CDR2 sequences are MDHEN and SYDVKM. This CDR3 has 14 amino acids. CDR3 residues: CASSLPTGPQPQHF. DNA for the CDR3: TGTGCCAGCAGTTTACCAACAGGGCCTCAGCCCCAGCATTTT.

V usage is TRBV4-1 and J usage is TRBJ2-3; 9 bases align to TRBD2. CDR1 and CDR2 from the germline V gene are MGHRA and YSYEKL. The CDR3 sequence is 16 residues long. Germline trimming cut 4 bases from V and 2 bases from J; bases unmatched to any gene: 7. This chain's CDR3 is CASSPLAGIPTDTQYF. The DNA of the CDR3 is TGCGCCAGCAGCCCTCTAGCGGGGATACCCACAGATACGCAGTATTTT.

The CDR3 DNA reads TGTGCCAGTAGTGAAAGACAGGGGCCCTACAATGAGCAGTTCTTC. Translated, it gives CASSERQGPYNEQFF. This chain joins TRBV19 and TRBJ2-1; the match to TRBD1 covers 8 bases. With 5 bases clipped from V and 2 bases from J, the junction kept 5 bases outside the gene matches. Germline CDR1 LNHDA, CDR2 SQIVND (reference sequence). The CDR3 consists of 15 residues.